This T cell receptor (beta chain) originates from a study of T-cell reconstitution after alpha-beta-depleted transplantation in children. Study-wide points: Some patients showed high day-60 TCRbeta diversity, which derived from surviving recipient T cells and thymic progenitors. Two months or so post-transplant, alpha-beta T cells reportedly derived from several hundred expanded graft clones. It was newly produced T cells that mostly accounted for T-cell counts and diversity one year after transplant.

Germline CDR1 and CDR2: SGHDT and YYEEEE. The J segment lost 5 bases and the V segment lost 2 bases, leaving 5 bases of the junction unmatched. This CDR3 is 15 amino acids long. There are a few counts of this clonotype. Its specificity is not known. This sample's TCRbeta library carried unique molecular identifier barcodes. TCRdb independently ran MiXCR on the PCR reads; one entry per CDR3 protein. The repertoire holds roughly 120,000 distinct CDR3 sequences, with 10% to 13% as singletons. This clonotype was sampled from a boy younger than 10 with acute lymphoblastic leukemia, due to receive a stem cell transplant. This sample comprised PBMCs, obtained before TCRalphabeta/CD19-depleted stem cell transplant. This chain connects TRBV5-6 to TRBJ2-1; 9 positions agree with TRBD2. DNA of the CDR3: TGTGCCAGCAGCTTTAGATTAGCGGGAGACAATGAGCAGTTCTTC. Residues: CASSFRLAGDNEQFF.